This T cell receptor beta chain was captured in a study of T cell changes during pregnancy in multiple sclerosis. Germline V gene lookup returns CDR1 SGHRS and CDR2 YFSETQ. This CDR3 region has 15 residues. V was cut by 2 bases and J by 2 bases, with 11 bases left in between. The assay was immunoSEQ multiplex PCR, and TCRdb's table has in-frame clones only and misses some. The profile covers around 45,000 clones, with 80% to 95% appearing a single time and 0.7% taken by the ten largest. The clonotype comes from a female donor with multiple sclerosis, enrolled in a pregnancy study. The input for sequencing was CD4+ T cells from peripheral blood mononuclear cells, taken before pregnancy. J is TRBJ2-1 and V is TRBV5-1, with a weak D call TRBD1 (6 bases). This CDR3 reads CASSFEQGPYNEQFF. For the CDR3, the DNA is TGCGCCAGCAGCTTCGAACAGGGACCCTACAATGAGCAGTTCTTC.